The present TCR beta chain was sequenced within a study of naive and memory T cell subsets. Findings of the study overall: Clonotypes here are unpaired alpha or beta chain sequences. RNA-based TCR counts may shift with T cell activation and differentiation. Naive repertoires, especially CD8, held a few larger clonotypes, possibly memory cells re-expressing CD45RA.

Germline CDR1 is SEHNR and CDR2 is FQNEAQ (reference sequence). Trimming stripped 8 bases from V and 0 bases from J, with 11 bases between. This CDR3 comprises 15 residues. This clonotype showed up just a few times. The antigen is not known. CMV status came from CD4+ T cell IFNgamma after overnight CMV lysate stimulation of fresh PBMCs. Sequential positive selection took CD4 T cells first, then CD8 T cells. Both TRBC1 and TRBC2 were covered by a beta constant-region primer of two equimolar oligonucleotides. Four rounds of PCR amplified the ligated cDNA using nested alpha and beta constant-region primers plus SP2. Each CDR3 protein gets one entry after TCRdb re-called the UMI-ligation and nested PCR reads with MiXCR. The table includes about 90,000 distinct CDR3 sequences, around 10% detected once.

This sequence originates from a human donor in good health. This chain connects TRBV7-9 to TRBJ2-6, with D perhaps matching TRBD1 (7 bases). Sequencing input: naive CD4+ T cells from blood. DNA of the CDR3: TGTGCCAGCCGCAGGGGGGCCTCTGGGGCCAACGTCCTGACTTTC. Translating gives CASRRGASGANVLTF.